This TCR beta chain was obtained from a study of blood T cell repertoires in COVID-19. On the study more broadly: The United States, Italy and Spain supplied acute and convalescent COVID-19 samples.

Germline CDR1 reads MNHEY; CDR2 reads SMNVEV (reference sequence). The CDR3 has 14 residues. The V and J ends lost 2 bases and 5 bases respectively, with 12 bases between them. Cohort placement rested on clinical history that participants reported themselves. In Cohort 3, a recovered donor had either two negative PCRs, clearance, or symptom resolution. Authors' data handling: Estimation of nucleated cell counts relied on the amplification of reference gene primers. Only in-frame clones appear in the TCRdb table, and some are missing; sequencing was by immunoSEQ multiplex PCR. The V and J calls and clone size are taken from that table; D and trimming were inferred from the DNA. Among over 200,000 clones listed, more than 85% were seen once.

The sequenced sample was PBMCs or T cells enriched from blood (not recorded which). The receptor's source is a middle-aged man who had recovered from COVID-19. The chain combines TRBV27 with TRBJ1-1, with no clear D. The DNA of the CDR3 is TGTGCCAGCAGTTTAGAGAGGGTCTCGACTGAAGCTTTCTTT. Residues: CASSLERVSTEAFF.